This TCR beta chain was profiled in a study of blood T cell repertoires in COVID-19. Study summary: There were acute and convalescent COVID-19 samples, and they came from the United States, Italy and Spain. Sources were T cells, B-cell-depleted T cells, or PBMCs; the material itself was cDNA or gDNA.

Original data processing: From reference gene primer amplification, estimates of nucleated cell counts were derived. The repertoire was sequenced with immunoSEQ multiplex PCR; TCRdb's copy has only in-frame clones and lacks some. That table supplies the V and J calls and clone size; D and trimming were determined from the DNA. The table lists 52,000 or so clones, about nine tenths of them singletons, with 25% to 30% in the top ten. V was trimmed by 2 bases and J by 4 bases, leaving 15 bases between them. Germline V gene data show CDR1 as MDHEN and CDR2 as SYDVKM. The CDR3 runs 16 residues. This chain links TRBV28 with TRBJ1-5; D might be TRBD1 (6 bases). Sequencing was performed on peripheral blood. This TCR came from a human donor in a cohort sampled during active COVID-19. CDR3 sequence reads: CASSLGGARLNQPQHF. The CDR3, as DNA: TGTGCCAGCAGTTTAGGGGGGGCGCGATTGAATCAGCCCCAGCATTTT. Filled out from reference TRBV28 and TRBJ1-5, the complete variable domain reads DVKVTQSSRYLVKRTGEKVFLECVQDMDHENMFWYRQDPGLGLRLIYFSYDVKMKEKGDIPEGYSVSREKKERFSLILESASTNQTSMYLCASSLGGARLNQPQHFGDGTRLSIL.